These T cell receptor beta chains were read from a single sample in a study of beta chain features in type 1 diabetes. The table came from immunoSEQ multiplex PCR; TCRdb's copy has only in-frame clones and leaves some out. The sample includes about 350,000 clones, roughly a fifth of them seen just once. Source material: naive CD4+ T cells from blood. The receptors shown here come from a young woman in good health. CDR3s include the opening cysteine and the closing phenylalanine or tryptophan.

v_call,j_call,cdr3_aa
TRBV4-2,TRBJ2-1,CASSQGLAANNEQFF
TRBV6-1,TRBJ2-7,CASSVILAGGPGEQYF
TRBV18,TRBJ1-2,CASSPSGQEGYGYTF
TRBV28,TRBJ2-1,CASWDRVINEQFF
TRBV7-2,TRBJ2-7,CASSTPLRGAFSYEQYF
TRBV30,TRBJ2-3,CAWSLGGVDTQYF
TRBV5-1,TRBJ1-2,CASSSRTSGDTAYGYTF
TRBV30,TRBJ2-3,CAWSALAGTDTQYF
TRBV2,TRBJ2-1,CASRPGLVINEQFF
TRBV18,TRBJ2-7,CASSPGSYEQYF
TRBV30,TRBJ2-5,CAWRLTGVGKETQYF
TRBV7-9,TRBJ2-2,CASSLYTSEPGELFF
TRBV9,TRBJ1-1,CASSSRDRGAEAFF
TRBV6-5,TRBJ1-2,CASKRGVFNYGYTF
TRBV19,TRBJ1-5,CASKSPNQPQHF
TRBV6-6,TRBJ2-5,CASSYPTSGQETQYF
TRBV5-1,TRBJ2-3,CASSLRGGDTQYF
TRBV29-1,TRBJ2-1,CSVDEPGLAGEWNEQFF
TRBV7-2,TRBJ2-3,CASSLGMTSGATDTQYF
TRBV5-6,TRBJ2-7,CASSWAPRTSGFYEQYF
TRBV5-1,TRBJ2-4,CASSLGTDGDIQYF
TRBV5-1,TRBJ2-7,CASSYPGSEQYF
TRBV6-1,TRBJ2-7,CASRGQGHYEQYF
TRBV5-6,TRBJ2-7,CASSLELAGEEQYF
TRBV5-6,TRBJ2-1,CASSLTSGGSSYNEQFF
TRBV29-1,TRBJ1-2,CSVQGQGYGYTF
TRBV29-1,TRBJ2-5,CSVAGGEETQYF
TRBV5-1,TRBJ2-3,CASSYGTSGGDTQYF
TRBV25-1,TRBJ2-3,CASSELPVTSASDTQYF
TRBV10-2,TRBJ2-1,CASLSGKAFNEQFF
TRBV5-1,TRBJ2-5,CASSPQGAQETQYF
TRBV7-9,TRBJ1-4,CASSLPTTNEKLFF
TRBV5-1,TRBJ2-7,CASSWVPGGTSEQYF
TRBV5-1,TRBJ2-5,CASSTRLTGQETQYF
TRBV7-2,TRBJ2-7,CASSLVQGIYEQYF
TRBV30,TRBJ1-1,CAWTSDRVNTEAFF
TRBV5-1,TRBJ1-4,CASSLDPDNEKLFF
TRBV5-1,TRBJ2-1,CASSPSTVGEQFF
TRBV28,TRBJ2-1,CASSSGQDLEQFF
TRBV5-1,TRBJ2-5,CASSRGLAGEETQYF
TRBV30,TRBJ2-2,CAWSASASTGELFF
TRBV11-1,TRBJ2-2,CASSSTGGNPGELFF
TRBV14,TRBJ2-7,CASSQADIYEQYF
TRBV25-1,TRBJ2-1,CASSGGPAGWDEQFF
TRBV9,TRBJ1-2,CASSVSQGDGYTF
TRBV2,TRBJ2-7,CASNGDGLYEQYF
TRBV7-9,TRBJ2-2,CASTPAVLQGPTGELFF
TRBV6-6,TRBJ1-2,CGSSTTANYGYTF
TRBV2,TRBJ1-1,CASTTGTGWFTEAFF
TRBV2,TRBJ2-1,CASSLGYRGGEQFF
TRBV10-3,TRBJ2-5,CAISEAWRGGSGQETQYF
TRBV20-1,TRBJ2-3,CSAQSTDTQYF
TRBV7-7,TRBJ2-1,CASSPNIGDRGYNEQFF
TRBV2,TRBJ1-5,CASSERSSNQPQHF
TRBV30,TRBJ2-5,CAWSPGLAGETQYF